This T cell receptor (beta chain) was identified during a study of T-cell reconstitution after alpha-beta-depleted transplantation in children (dated by TCRdb to the mid-2010s). Regarding the study in general: T-cell immune reconstitution after TCRalphabeta/CD19-depleted allogeneic hematopoietic cell transplantation in children was quantitatively tracked in the study by means of TCR repertoire profiling. What the authors observed across the whole study: In some patients, high TCRbeta diversity at day 60 was attributed to recipient T cells and intrathymic progenitors that had survived conditioning. The apparently early alphabetaT-cell count recovery about two months after transplant was reportedly dependent on only several hundred rapidly expanded clones derived from non-depleted graft cells. Hyperexpanded clone frequencies declined over subsequent months; after one year, T-cell counts and TCRbeta diversity were mostly attributed to newly produced T cells.

CDR1 and CDR2 are read off the germline V gene as LGHNA and YNFKEQ. The CDR3 contains 16 residues, cysteine and phenylalanine counted. Of all the DNA, just the CDR3 is kept, 48 bases in frame from base 1. A distance of 16 bases separates the germline ends of V and J, which lose 0 bases and 7 bases respectively. There are a few counts of this clonotype. Its antigen is unknown. Per-base quality was not reported, and no clone a single base away is much larger than it. Library preparation used PCR. Sequencing instrument: Illumina HiSeq 2500. TCR library preparation used molecular barcoding, with unique molecular identifiers applied to normalize quantification of the TCRbeta repertoire. TCRdb itself trimmed the public reads at Q25 with fastp, ran MiXCR and retained productive beta chains. Each record represents a unique CDR3 protein, reported with the most common genes and DNA among its rows. The sample table shows more than 200,000 distinct CDR3 sequences, and 20% to 30% are seen once. The top ten hold more than 4.5% of the sample.

Read against the paper, the sample's treatment or condition label means: allogeneic hematopoietic cell transplantation with graft depleted of TCRalphabeta T cells and CD19 B cells. TCRalphabeta/CD19-depleted allogeneic hematopoietic cell grafts were given to the transplant recipients, all of whom were children. The sequence joins TRBV4-2 to TRBJ2-1, and the D gene may be TRBD2, 6 bases matching. This TCR came from a female patient between 2 and 15 years old who had a stem cell transplant for congenital amegakaryocytic thrombocytopenia, so the T cells may come from the graft donor. Source: PBMCs, mostly from graft donor cells, taken 360 days after TCRalphabeta/CD19-depleted stem cell transplant. The DNA reads as follows: TGTGCCAGCAGCCAAGAATACGGGAGCCGGTGGAATGAGCAGTTCTTC. This gives the protein CASSQEYGSRWNEQFF.